This entry lists 5 T cell receptor beta chains sequenced from one sample in a study of T cell repertoires in cytomegalovirus infection. TCRdb passed the reads through MiXCR, listing each CDR3 protein once. The sample lists 700,000 to 900,000 distinct CDR3 sequences, 25% to 30% seen once, with roughly 13% in the top ten. Their target antigens are unknown. Sequences were derived from cultured CD8+ T cells from PBMCs, sampled from culture after CMV antigen stimulation. Every receptor here comes from a human donor in good health (CMV status not recorded). Some clones in this sample may be carry-over from other donors' samples.

This chain joins TRBV7-9 and TRBJ2-7; D call uncertain. V was shortened by 4 bases and J by 2 bases, with 12 bases between the two germline ends. The CDR3 runs to 14 residues. CDR1 SEHNR and CDR2 FQNEAQ come from the germline V gene (reference sequence). This CDR3 is CASSSSRLAYEQYF. The CDR3 nucleotides are TGTGCCAGCAGCTCGAGTCGGCTAGCCTACGAGCAGTACTTC.

In this sample, this clonotype turned up a few times. CDR3 DNA: TGCAGTGCTAGAGATCTCTGGGGAGTAGGCACAGATACGCAGTATTTT. Amino acids: CSARDLWGVGTDTQYF. The rearrangement links TRBV20-1 to TRBJ2-3; maybe TRBD2 (5 bases). The CDR3 runs to 16 residues. Germline assignment: CDR1 DFQATT and CDR2 SNEGSKA (reference sequence). Trimming removed 0 bases from V and 1 base from J, with 14 bases in between.

A few counts support this clonotype. This chain uses TRBV7-8 with TRBJ2-7; TRBD1 matches at 10 bases. This CDR3 has 16 amino acids. CDR1 and CDR2 (germline): SGHVS, FQNEAQ. V shed 3 bases, J shed 3 bases, and the junction held 8 bases outside the gene matches. The CDR3 nucleotides are TGTGCCAGCAGCTTTCTACCGGGACAGGGGAACTACGAGCAGTACTTC. Its translation: CASSFLPGQGNYEQYF.

This clonotype was picked up many times. The CDR3 bases are TGTGCCAGCAGCCGAACGTGGGACAGGGGGCCCGGAGATACGCAGTATTTT. This translates into CASSRTWDRGPGDTQYF. V usage is TRBV7-2 and J usage is TRBJ2-3; the match to TRBD1 covers 12 bases. The CDR3 length is 17 residues. From germline, CDR1 is SGHTA and CDR2 FQGNSA. Germline trimming cut 5 bases from V and 5 bases from J; bases unmatched to any gene: 11.

This clonotype has more than one count but fewer than ten. This chain connects TRBV27 to TRBJ1-6; D unclear. CDR3 length: 17 amino acids. Germline V gene sequence: CDR1 MNHEY, CDR2 SMNVEV (reference sequence). Between the trimmed V and J ends, which lost 7 bases and 0 bases, there was a span of 16 bases. This CDR3 reads CASTYVGRSSYNSPLHF. The CDR3 nucleotides read TGTGCCAGCACCTATGTTGGGAGAAGCTCCTATAATTCACCCCTCCACTTT.